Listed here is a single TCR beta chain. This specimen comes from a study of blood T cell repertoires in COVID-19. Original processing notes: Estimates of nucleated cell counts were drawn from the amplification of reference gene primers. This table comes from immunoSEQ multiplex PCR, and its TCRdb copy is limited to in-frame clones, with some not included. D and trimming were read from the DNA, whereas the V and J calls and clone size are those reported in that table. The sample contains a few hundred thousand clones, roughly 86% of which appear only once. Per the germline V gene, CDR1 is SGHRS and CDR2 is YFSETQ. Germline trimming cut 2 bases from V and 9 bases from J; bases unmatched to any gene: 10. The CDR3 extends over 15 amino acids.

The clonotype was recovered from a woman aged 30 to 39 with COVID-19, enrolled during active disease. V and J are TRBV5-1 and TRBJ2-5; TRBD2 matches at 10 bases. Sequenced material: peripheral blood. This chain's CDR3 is CASSLAASGSSAQYF. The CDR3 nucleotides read TGCGCCAGCAGCTTAGCGGCTAGCGGGAGTTCAGCCCAGTACTTC.